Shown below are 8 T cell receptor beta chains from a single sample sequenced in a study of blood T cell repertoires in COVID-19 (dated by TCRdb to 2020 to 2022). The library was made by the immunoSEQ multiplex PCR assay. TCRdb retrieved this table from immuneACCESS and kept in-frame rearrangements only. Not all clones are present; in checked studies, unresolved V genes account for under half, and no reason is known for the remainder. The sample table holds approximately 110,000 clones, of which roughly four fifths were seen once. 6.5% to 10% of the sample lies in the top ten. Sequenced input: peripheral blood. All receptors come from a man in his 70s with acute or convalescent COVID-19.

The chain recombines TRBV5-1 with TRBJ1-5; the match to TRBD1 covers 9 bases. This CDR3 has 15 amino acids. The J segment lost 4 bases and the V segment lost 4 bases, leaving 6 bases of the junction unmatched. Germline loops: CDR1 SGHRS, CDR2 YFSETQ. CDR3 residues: CASSQTGGRNQPQHF. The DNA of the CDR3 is TGCGCCAGCAGCCAGACAGGGGGGCGGAATCAGCCCCAGCATTTT.

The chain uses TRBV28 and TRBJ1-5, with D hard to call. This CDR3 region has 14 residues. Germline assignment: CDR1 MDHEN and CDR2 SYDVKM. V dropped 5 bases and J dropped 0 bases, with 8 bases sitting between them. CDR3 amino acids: CASSQEYSNQPQHF. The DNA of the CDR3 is TGTGCCAGCAGTCAGGAATATAGCAATCAGCCCCAGCATTTT.

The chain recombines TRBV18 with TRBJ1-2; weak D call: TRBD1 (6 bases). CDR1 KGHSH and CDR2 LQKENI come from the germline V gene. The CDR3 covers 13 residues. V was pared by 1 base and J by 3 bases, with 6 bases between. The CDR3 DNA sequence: TGTGCCAGCTCACCACGGACAGACTATGGCTACACCTTC. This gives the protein CASSPRTDYGYTF.

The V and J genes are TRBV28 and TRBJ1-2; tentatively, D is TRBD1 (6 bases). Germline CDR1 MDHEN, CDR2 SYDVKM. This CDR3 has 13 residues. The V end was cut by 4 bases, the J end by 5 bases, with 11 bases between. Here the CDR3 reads CASSSGQIYGYTF. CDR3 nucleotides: TGTGCCAGCAGTTCAGGACAGATTTATGGCTACACCTTC.

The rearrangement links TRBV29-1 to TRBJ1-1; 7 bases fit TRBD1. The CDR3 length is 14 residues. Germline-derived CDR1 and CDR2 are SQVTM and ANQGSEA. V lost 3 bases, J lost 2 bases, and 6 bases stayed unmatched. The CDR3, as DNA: TGCAGCGTTGACCCGACAGGGCGTAACACTGAAGCTTTCTTT. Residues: CSVDPTGRNTEAFF.

CDR3 region: CATSDSTRGQGAEWNGYTF. Written as DNA, the CDR3 is TGTGCCACCAGTGATTCGACCAGAGGACAGGGGGCTGAATGGAATGGCTACACCTTC. The chain recombines TRBV24-1 with TRBJ1-2, with 11 bases aligning to TRBD1. Trimming cost V 2 bases and J 6 bases; bases outside gene matches: 16. The CDR3 length is 19 residues. The germline CDR1 and CDR2 sequences are KGHDR and SFDVKD.

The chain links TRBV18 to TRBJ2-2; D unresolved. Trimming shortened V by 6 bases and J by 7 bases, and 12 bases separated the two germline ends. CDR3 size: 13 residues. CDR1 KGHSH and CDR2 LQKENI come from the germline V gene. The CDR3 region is CASSRSLSGELFF. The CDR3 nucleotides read TGTGCCAGCTCCCGGTCGTTGAGCGGGGAGCTGTTTTTT. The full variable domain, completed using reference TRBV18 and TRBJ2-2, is NAGVMQNPRHLVRRRGQEARLRCSPMKGHSHVYWYRQLPEEGLKFMVYLQKENIIDESGMPKERFSAEFPKEGPSILRIQQVVRGDSAAYFCASSRSLSGELFFGEGSRLTVL.

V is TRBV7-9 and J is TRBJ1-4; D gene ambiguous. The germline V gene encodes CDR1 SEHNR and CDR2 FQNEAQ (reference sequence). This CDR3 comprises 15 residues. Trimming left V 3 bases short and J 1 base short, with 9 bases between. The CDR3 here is CASSLPGGTNEKLFF. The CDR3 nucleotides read TGTGCCAGCAGCTTGCCAGGTGGAACTAATGAAAAACTGTTTTTT.